This entry lists 25 T cell receptor beta chains sequenced from one sample in a study of T-cell reconstitution after alpha-beta-depleted transplantation in children. This sample's TCRbeta library carried unique molecular identifier barcodes. From the PCR reads, TCRdb called clonotypes with MiXCR, one entry per CDR3 protein. The sample holds about 540,000 distinct CDR3 sequences; around 20% are singletons and the top ten take roughly 3.3%. This specimen was PBMCs from the stem cell graft donor, taken from the stem cell graft. The receptors come from a human donor who donated a stem cell graft to a child with acute lymphoblastic leukemia.

The V gene is TRBV5-5, the J gene TRBJ1-1, with TRBD1 as a possible D gene (6 bases). The CDR3 totals 13 residues. Germline V gives CDR1 SGHKS, CDR2 YYEKEE (reference sequence). The V gene lost 4 bases and the J gene lost 7 bases, with 14 bases spanning the gap. The CDR3 loop reads CASSSGGHFEAFF. The CDR3 nucleotides are TGTGCCAGCAGCAGCGGGGGACATTTTGAAGCTTTCTTT.

This clonotype turned up a few times. The rearrangement uses TRBV20-1 and TRBJ2-1, with 7 positions matching TRBD2. The V segment lost 3 bases and the J segment 7 bases; nucleotides outside the gene matches: 3. Germline loops: CDR1 DFQATT, CDR2 SNEGSKA (reference sequence). This CDR3 region has 12 residues. In DNA, the CDR3 is TGCAGTGCTAGCGGGAGGAATAATGAGCAGTTCTTC. Its translation: CSASGRNNEQFF.

The V and J genes are TRBV2 and TRBJ2-5; D unclear. CDR1 and CDR2 from the germline V gene are SNHLY and FYNNEI. V lost 3 bases, J lost 1 base, and 9 bases lay in between. The CDR3 is 14 amino acids. CDR3 in DNA: TGTGCCAGCAGTGAGCGCTGGGTCCAAGAGACCCAGTACTTC. Translation gives CASSERWVQETQYF.

The CDR3 reads CASSIPGTGGLGEAFF. The CDR3 DNA reads TGTGCCAGCAGCATACCGGGGACAGGGGGCTTGGGTGAAGCTTTCTTT. The chain has TRBV6-1 and TRBJ1-1, with 12 nucleotides matching TRBD1. This CDR3 contains 16 residues. The V segment lost 6 bases and the J segment 7 bases; nucleotides outside the gene matches: 12. Germline loops: CDR1 MNHNS, CDR2 SASEGT.

The rearrangement links TRBV5-1 to TRBJ2-7, with D perhaps being TRBD1 or TRBD2 (5 bases each). CDR1 SGHRS and CDR2 YFSETQ come from the germline V gene. CDR3 length: 15 residues. Trimming removed 4 bases at V and 7 bases at J, with 21 bases between. For the CDR3, the DNA is TGCGCCAGCAGCGTTCGTGGGACCGGGACGGGGGAGCAGTACTTC. Translating it yields CASSVRGTGTGEQYF.

For the CDR3, the DNA is TGTGCCAGCGGACTTGGGAGTGCATTCGAGCAGTACTTC. Its translation is CASGLGSAFEQYF. This sequence joins TRBV7-2 and TRBJ2-7, with a weak D call TRBD2 (5 bases). Germline V gives CDR1 SGHTA, CDR2 FQGNSA. Trimming shortened V by 8 bases and J by 6 bases, and 17 bases separated the two germline ends. CDR3 size: 13 residues.

A remark on this clonotype: A read error may account for a junction end that differs from germline. This sequence joins TRBV9 and TRBJ1-1, with a possible D match to TRBD1 (6 bases). Germline CDR1 is SGDLS and CDR2 is YYNGEE. The CDR3 is 15 amino acids. The CDR3 nucleotides are TGTGTCAGCAGCGTCGGGGGCTGGGGGGACACTGAAGCTTTCTTT. Translating gives CVSSVGGWGDTEAFF.

The sample holds a few counts of this clonotype. The chain carries TRBV12-3 or TRBV12-4 and TRBJ1-5, with D possibly matching TRBD1 (5 bases). The V end was cut by 5 bases, the J end by 1 base, with 15 bases between. This CDR3 region has 16 residues. The DNA for the CDR3 is TGTGCCAGCAGTCAGGGACTTCTCACGAGCAATCAGCCCCAGCATTTT. It yields the protein CASSQGLLTSNQPQHF.

Ten or more counts support this clonotype. The chain combines TRBV5-1 with TRBJ2-5, with D possibly matching TRBD2 (6 bases). The CDR3 has 12 residues. V shed 7 bases and J shed 4 bases, with 11 bases lying between them. CDR1 and CDR2 from the germline V gene are SGHRS and YFSETQ. The CDR3 spells CASGGRRETQYF. CDR3 DNA sequence: TGCGCCAGCGGGGGGAGGCGAGAGACCCAGTACTTC.

V is TRBV7-3 and J is TRBJ2-1; 7 bases are a match to TRBD2. Germline CDR1 is SGHTA and CDR2 is FQGTGA. The CDR3 sequence is 14 residues long. J lost 8 bases, V lost 5 bases, and 9 bases had no gene match. CDR3 loop: CASSLTSRDDEQFF. The CDR3, as DNA: TGTGCCAGCAGCCTGACTAGCAGGGACGATGAGCAGTTCTTC. Drawing the rest from reference TRBV7-3 and TRBJ2-1, the complete variable domain is GAGVSQTPSNKVTEKGKYVELRCDPISGHTALYWYRQSLGQGPEFLIYFQGTGAADDSGLPNDRFFAVRPEGSVSTLKIQRTERGDSAVYLCASSLTSRDDEQFFGPGTRLTVL.

The chain is built from TRBV12-3 or TRBV12-4 and TRBJ1-2; 9 positions agree with TRBD1. Trimming took 3 bases from V and 2 from J; bases not matched to a gene: 1. This CDR3 spans 14 amino acids. The CDR3 loop is CASSFTGGNYGYTF. CDR3 DNA sequence: TGTGCCAGCAGTTTTACAGGGGGCAACTATGGCTACACCTTC.

The sample holds a few counts of this clonotype. The chain combines TRBV11-1 with TRBJ2-1, with 7 bases fitting TRBD1. The J segment lost 5 bases and the V segment lost 1 base, leaving 14 bases of the junction unmatched. This CDR3 is 18 amino acids long. Germline CDR1 reads SGHAT; CDR2 reads FQDESV (reference sequence). The CDR3 loop reads CASSLGTIKGAQDNEQFF. CDR3 nucleotides: TGTGCCAGCAGCTTAGGGACAATCAAGGGGGCGCAGGACAATGAGCAGTTCTTC.

The chain uses TRBV12-3 or TRBV12-4 and TRBJ2-7; D ambiguous. V dropped 4 bases and J dropped 6 bases, with 16 bases sitting between them. The CDR3 is made up of 14 amino acids. CDR3 coding DNA: TGTGCCAGCAGTTGGGGATCCCACGTGTCCGAGCAGTACTTC. This gives the protein CASSWGSHVSEQYF.

This chain joins TRBV29-1 and TRBJ1-3; unclear D gene. The V gene lost 1 base and the J gene lost 3 bases, with 10 bases spanning the gap. Per the germline V gene, CDR1 is SQVTM and CDR2 is ANQGSEA. The CDR3 is made up of 14 amino acids. The CDR3 spells CSVEVGIGGNTIYF. CDR3 nucleotides: TGCAGCGTTGAAGTTGGGATAGGTGGAAACACCATATATTTT.

The chain is built from TRBV11-3 and TRBJ1-3, with D possibly being TRBD1 (5 bases). V was pared by 5 bases and J by 1 base, with 6 bases between. The CDR3 covers 13 residues. Germline V gives CDR1 SGHNT, CDR2 YENEEA. The CDR3 DNA reads as TGTGCCAGCAGCCGACAGTCTGGAAACACCATATATTTT. This sequence encodes CASSRQSGNTIYF.

The V call is TRBV3-1, the J call TRBJ2-1; TRBD2 aligns across 8 bases. This CDR3 spans 15 amino acids. The V and J ends lost 1 base and 9 bases, in that order; junction bases with no gene match: 8. Germline V CDR1 and CDR2: LGHDT, YNNKEL (reference sequence). CDR3 coding DNA: TGTGCCAGCAGCCAAGCGGTAAAGGGACTAGTTGAGCAGTTCTTC. Amino acids: CASSQAVKGLVEQFF.

This clonotype has a handful of counts. This chain connects TRBV5-1 to TRBJ2-1; 11 bases map to TRBD2. The V gene's germline CDR1 is SGHRS and CDR2 YFSETQ. CDR3 length: 15 residues. V trimming: 4 bases; J trimming: 7 bases; junction bases outside the gene matches: 7. CDR3 bases: TGCGCCAGCAGCCAACTAGCGGGAGTAAGGAATGAGCAGTTCTTC. This codes for CASSQLAGVRNEQFF.

V usage is TRBV6-1 and J usage is TRBJ1-5; 7 bases line up with TRBD1. The CDR3 covers 13 residues. The germline CDR1 and CDR2 sequences are MNHNS and SASEGT. The CDR3 region is CGTGPGGYQPQHF. The CDR3 DNA is TGTGGGACAGGACCCGGGGGATATCAGCCCCAGCATTTT.

The rearrangement uses TRBV12-3 or TRBV12-4 and TRBJ2-3; no reliable D call. The CDR3 spans 12 residues. V lost 6 bases to trimming and J lost 3 bases, with 7 bases between them. CDR3 sequence reads: CASRKSTDTQYF. The CDR3 region has the DNA TGTGCCAGCAGAAAAAGTACAGATACGCAGTATTTT.

This chain links TRBV20-1 with TRBJ1-5; 12 bases are shared with TRBD1. CDR1 DFQATT and CDR2 SNEGSKA come from the germline V gene (reference sequence). After removal of 6 bases from V and 6 bases from J, the junction contained 6 bases not matched to a gene. The length of the CDR3 is 14 residues. The CDR3 region is CSARDRGLFQPQHF. The CDR3 DNA is TGCAGTGCCAGGGACAGGGGGCTATTTCAGCCCCAGCATTTT.

This clonotype has only a few counts. This sequence joins TRBV29-1 and TRBJ2-7, with D possibly being TRBD1 (5 bases). This CDR3 is built from 14 residues. Germline lookup yields CDR1 SQVTM and CDR2 ANQGSEA. The V end was cut by 2 bases, the J end by 0 bases, with 11 bases between. The CDR3 spells CSVEKDTYSYEQYF. DNA for the CDR3: TGCAGCGTTGAAAAGGACACTTACTCCTACGAGCAGTACTTC.

In its sample, this clonotype was seen a few times. The V and J genes are TRBV5-1 and TRBJ2-7; 11 positions agree with TRBD1. The CDR3 sequence is 18 residues long. Unmatched junction bases numbered 15, after V lost 4 bases and J lost 3 bases. CDR1 SGHRS and CDR2 YFSETQ come from the germline V gene. CDR3 in DNA: TGCGCCAGCAGCCTCCGCCTTGGAGGGGACAGGGGGGTCTACGAGCAGTACTTC. This encodes CASSLRLGGDRGVYEQYF.

This clonotype was recorded many times. The V and J genes are TRBV12-3 or TRBV12-4 and TRBJ2-7, with D perhaps matching TRBD1 or TRBD2 (6 bases each). V lost 2 bases to trimming and J lost 0 bases, with 11 bases between them. The CDR3 covers 15 residues. The DNA for the CDR3 is TGTGCCAGCAGTTTAAAGGGGGGACCCTCCTACGAGCAGTACTTC. This encodes CASSLKGGPSYEQYF.

There are a few counts of this clonotype. The CDR3 DNA reads as TGTGCCAGCTCGCTCACCGGGACAGCGAATGAAAAACTGTTTTTT. Its protein is CASSLTGTANEKLFF. This rearrangement joins TRBV18 to TRBJ1-4, with 7 bases identical to TRBD1. CDR3 length equals 15 residues. Germline-derived CDR1 and CDR2 are KGHSH and LQKENI. Germline trimming cut 6 bases from V and 5 bases from J; bases unmatched to any gene: 9. Complete variable domain (other parts from reference TRBV18 and TRBJ1-4): NAGVMQNPRHLVRRRGQEARLRCSPMKGHSHVYWYRQLPEEGLKFMVYLQKENIIDESGMPKERFSAEFPKEGPSILRIQQVVRGDSAAYFCASSLTGTANEKLFFGSGTQLSVL.

The chain links TRBV18 to TRBJ1-6, with 7 positions matching TRBD1. Trimming at V came to 6 bases and at J to 9 bases, leaving 8 bases not matched to a gene. This CDR3 is 14 amino acids long. The V gene's germline CDR1 is KGHSH and CDR2 LQKENI. The CDR3 DNA reads as TGTGCCAGCTCCGACAGGGAAGGCGGTTCACCCCTCCACTTT. Residues: CASSDREGGSPLHF.